Below are 21 T cell receptor beta chains sequenced from a single sample in a study of blood T cell repertoires in COVID-19. Using immunoSEQ multiplex PCR, the repertoire was profiled, and TCRdb retains in-frame clones only, with some absent. The sample lists roughly 63,000 clones, approximately 89% seen once, with roughly 2.4% in the top ten. Sequenced material: peripheral blood. These receptors all stem from a human donor in a cohort sampled during active COVID-19.

This chain links TRBV5-1 with TRBJ2-5, with a weak D call TRBD2 (5 bases). Germline CDR1 and CDR2: SGHRS and YFSETQ. V lost 4 bases and J 1 base, leaving 11 bases between the germline ends. The CDR3 consists of 14 residues. The CDR3 loop is CASSEDYSQETQYF. CDR3 DNA: TGCGCCAGCAGCGAAGACTACTCCCAAGAGACCCAGTACTTC.

There are many counts of this clone. V usage is TRBV7-9 and J usage is TRBJ1-2; D is possibly TRBD1 (6 bases). Between the trimmed V and J ends, which lost 5 bases and 4 bases, there was a span of 17 bases. Germline-derived CDR1 and CDR2 are SEHNR and FQNEAQ (reference sequence). The CDR3 contains 15 residues. CDR3 coding DNA: TGTGCCAGCAGCCGGACAGATATCCACATCTATGGCTACACCTTC. This sequence encodes CASSRTDIHIYGYTF.

The rearrangement joins TRBV24-1 to TRBJ2-5, with a weak D call TRBD2 (6 bases). Germline-derived CDR1 and CDR2 are KGHDR and SFDVKD. The CDR3 length is 14 residues. The ends were cut back, 9 bases at V and 5 bases at J, with 18 bases in the middle. The CDR3 sequence is CATDSGPGGETQYF. Here the CDR3 DNA reads TGTGCCACCGACTCCGGGCCCGGAGGGGAGACCCAGTACTTC.

The chain has TRBV5-1 and TRBJ1-1; tentative D call: TRBD1 (6 bases). The germline V gene encodes CDR1 SGHRS and CDR2 YFSETQ. The CDR3 sequence is 14 residues long. Trimming removed 0 bases from V and 3 bases from J, with 9 bases in between. As DNA, the CDR3 is TGCGCCAGCAGCTTGGGAACAGGGTACACTGAAGCTTTCTTT. Residues: CASSLGTGYTEAFF. Full variable domain (remainder filled in from reference TRBV5-1 and TRBJ1-1): KAGVTQTPRYLIKTRGQQVTLSCSPISGHRSVSWYQQTPGQGLQFLFEYFSETQRNKGNFPGRFSGRQFSNSRSEMNVSTLELGDSALYLCASSLGTGYTEAFFGQGTRLTVV.

The CDR3 DNA sequence: TGTGCCAGCAGGAAGACTGTCTATAATTCACCCCTCCACTTT. It yields the protein CASRKTVYNSPLHF. The chain carries TRBV2 and TRBJ1-6; the D is unclear. The CDR3 consists of 14 residues. Germline values: CDR1 SNHLY, CDR2 FYNNEI. V gave up 6 bases and J gave up 3 bases, with 9 bases separating them.

The chain is built from TRBV24-1 and TRBJ1-1, with 11 bases fitting TRBD1. The CDR3 loop spans 15 amino acids. V gave up 4 bases and J gave up 3 bases; unmatched junction bases: 3. CDR1 is KGHDR and CDR2 is SFDVKD in the germline V gene. CDR3 sequence reads: CATSEGTGGHTEAFF. The CDR3, as DNA: TGTGCCACCAGTGAAGGGACAGGGGGGCACACTGAAGCTTTCTTT.

The CDR3 bases are TGTGCCAGCAGCTCTAGCGGGAGGTCGGAAGAGACCCAGTACTTC. It codes for CASSSSGRSEETQYF. This chain uses TRBV11-1 with TRBJ2-5, with 11 bases identical to TRBD2. The CDR3 is 15 amino acids. V was clipped by 4 bases and J by 3 bases; unmatched bases: 4. CDR1 is SGHAT, CDR2 FQDESV, per germline (reference sequence).

The gene calls are TRBV21-1 and TRBJ2-1; the table assigns TRBD1, which was not confirmed against the DNA. TRBV21-1 is a known pseudogene. The CDR3 has 13 amino acids. As DNA, the CDR3 is TGTGCCAGCAGCAAAGGGCTCGCCAATGAGCAGTTCTTC. Translating it yields CASSKGLANEQFF.

The V and J genes are TRBV6-5 and TRBJ2-5; 8 bases align to TRBD1. This CDR3 has 14 residues. In germline, CDR1 is MNHEY, CDR2 SVGAGI. V trimming: 0 bases; J trimming: 8 bases; junction bases outside the gene matches: 5. CDR3 amino acids: CASSYSQQGGTQYF. CDR3 nucleotide sequence: TGTGCCAGCAGTTACTCCCAACAGGGGGGCACCCAGTACTTC.

The chain employs TRBV28 and TRBJ1-2; possible D gene TRBD1, 5 bases. The CDR3 loop spans 15 amino acids. Germline-derived CDR1 and CDR2 are MDHEN and SYDVKM. As DNA, the CDR3 is TGTGTCTCCAGCAGCCTGGGGCTAGGGAGGGAACGCTACACCTTC. Its protein product is CVSSSLGLGRERYTF.

The chain recombines TRBV5-4 with TRBJ2-1; D not resolved. CDR3 length: 14 residues. Germline values: CDR1 SGHNT, CDR2 YYREEE (reference sequence). V lost 0 bases, J lost 10 bases, and 14 bases lay in between. The chain's CDR3 is CASSLARVNGEQFF. The CDR3 nucleotides are TGTGCCAGCAGCTTGGCTAGAGTAAATGGGGAGCAGTTCTTC. Looking up the rest from reference TRBV5-4 and TRBJ2-1 gives the full variable domain: ETGVTQSPTHLIKTRGQQVTLRCSSQSGHNTVSWYQQALGQGPQFIFQYYREEENGRGNFPPRFSGLQFPNYSSELNVNALELDDSALYLCASSLARVNGEQFFGPGTRLTVL.

This clone was seen only a few times. V and J are TRBV28 and TRBJ1-5, with TRBD1 identical over 7 bases. J was trimmed by 0 bases and V by 6 bases; bases with no gene match: 8. CDR3 length: 16 residues. In germline, CDR1 is MDHEN, CDR2 SYDVKM. The CDR3 bases are TGTGCCAGCAGCACACAGGACAGGTATAGCAATCAGCCCCAGCATTTT. This gives the protein CASSTQDRYSNQPQHF.

This clone was seen once. Distinct nucleotide sequences in the sample also encode this CDR3. The chain couples TRBV28 to TRBJ1-2; D unclear. Between the trimmed V and J ends, which lost 6 bases and 0 bases, there was a span of 5 bases. The CDR3 has 12 amino acids. Looked up from germline, CDR1 is MDHEN and CDR2 is SYDVKM. The CDR3 loop is CASSPSNYGYTF. In nucleotides, the CDR3 is TGTGCCAGCAGCCCGTCTAACTATGGCTACACCTTC.

V and J are TRBV6-5 and TRBJ1-3; TRBD1 is a possible D gene (5 bases). This CDR3 region has 15 residues. Trimming cost V 8 bases and J 0 bases, with 14 bases left between them. Germline CDR1 is MNHEY and CDR2 is SVGAGI. In nucleotides, the CDR3 is TGTGCCAGCCATCAACAGGTGGTCTCTGGAAACACCATATATTTT. This translates into CASHQQVVSGNTIYF.

The genes are TRBV3-1 (or the pseudogene TRBV3-2) and TRBJ2-3; 8 bases map to TRBD2. Losses at the gene ends were 4 bases for V and 4 bases for J; bases not matched to a gene: 10. Germline-derived CDR1 and CDR2 are LGHDT and YNNKEL (reference sequence). The CDR3 is 16 amino acids. The CDR3 loop reads CASSPTERGPADTQYF. The CDR3 DNA is TGTGCCAGCAGCCCGACTGAGCGGGGGCCGGCAGATACGCAGTATTTT.

The chain couples TRBV7-9 to TRBJ1-1, with TRBD1 as a possible D gene (5 bases). The germline V gene has CDR1 SEHNR and CDR2 FQNEAQ (reference sequence). V shed 6 bases and J shed 4 bases, with 18 bases lying between them. The CDR3 length is 15 residues. CDR3 residues: CASSSLGGVGTEAFF. CDR3 nucleotides: TGTGCCAGCAGTTCCCTCGGGGGGGTCGGCACTGAAGCTTTCTTT.

The V gene is TRBV19, the J gene TRBJ2-2, with D possibly being TRBD2 (6 bases). CDR3 length equals 16 residues. Germline CDR1 is LNHDA and CDR2 is SQIVND (reference sequence). The V end lost 3 bases, the J end lost 6 bases, and 17 bases lay between the germline ends. Written as DNA, the CDR3 is TGTGCCAGTAGTATGTATGGCGGAGGGTTTTCCGGGGAGCTGTTTTTT. Its translation: CASSMYGGGFSGELFF.

The chain is built from TRBV19 and TRBJ2-1; the D is unclear. V was cut by 5 bases and J by 4 bases, with 3 bases left in between. The V gene's germline CDR1 is LNHDA and CDR2 SQIVND (reference sequence). The CDR3 sequence is 11 residues long. The chain's CDR3 is CASSSYNEQFF. CDR3 sequence (DNA): TGTGCCAGTAGTTCTTACAATGAGCAGTTCTTC.

The CDR3 DNA sequence: TGTGCCACCAGTGCCAGACGGGACAGTAACACCGGGGAGCTGTTTTTT. Protein: CATSARRDSNTGELFF. The rearrangement links TRBV24-1 to TRBJ2-2; 7 nucleotides agree with TRBD1. The V segment lost 5 bases and the J segment 2 bases; nucleotides outside the gene matches: 7. The germline V gene encodes CDR1 KGHDR and CDR2 SFDVKD. This CDR3 region has 16 residues.

The V and J genes are TRBV2 and TRBJ2-7; 9 nucleotides agree with TRBD2. The CDR3 consists of 16 residues. Trimming at V came to 2 bases and at J to 3 bases, leaving 8 bases not matched to a gene. Germline V gene sequence: CDR1 SNHLY, CDR2 FYNNEI. Here the CDR3 reads CASSERAGGNFYEQYF. Written as DNA, the CDR3 is TGTGCCAGCAGTGAAAGGGCGGGAGGGAATTTCTACGAGCAGTACTTC.

In the case of this clone: The same CDR3 is also encoded by other DNA sequences in this sample. The rearrangement links TRBV19 to TRBJ1-5; 7 bases line up with TRBD1. Germline assignment: CDR1 LNHDA and CDR2 SQIVND (reference sequence). V dropped 5 bases and J dropped 2; count of bases not matched to a gene: 3. The CDR3 consists of 14 residues. The CDR3 bases are TGTGCCAGTAGTCCAGGACAGGGCAATCAGCCCCAGCATTTT. Protein: CASSPGQGNQPQHF.